This T cell receptor (beta chain) emerged from a study of identical twins. The CDR3 sequence is 15 residues long. Germline loops: CDR1 MGHDK, CDR2 SYGVNS. The germline V and J ends were trimmed by 4 bases and 4 bases, with 14 bases remaining between them. Template switching added a universal primer site, and cDNA bore unique molecular identifiers. One entry per CDR3 protein results from TCRdb running MiXCR on the 5' RACE reads. Among hundreds of thousands of distinct CDR3 sequences listed, more than 20% were seen once. These sequences were also reported in another study, on T cells expressing NK-cell markers.

The chain carries TRBV25-1 and TRBJ2-1, with D possibly called TRBD1 or TRBD2 (5 bases each). Material for sequencing was CD4+ T cells sorted from blood. The sequence derives from a woman between 18 and 29 years old in good health. CDR3: CASSGAGRAYNEQFF. The CDR3 DNA reads as TGTGCCAGCAGTGGTGCGGGCAGGGCATACAATGAGCAGTTCTTC.